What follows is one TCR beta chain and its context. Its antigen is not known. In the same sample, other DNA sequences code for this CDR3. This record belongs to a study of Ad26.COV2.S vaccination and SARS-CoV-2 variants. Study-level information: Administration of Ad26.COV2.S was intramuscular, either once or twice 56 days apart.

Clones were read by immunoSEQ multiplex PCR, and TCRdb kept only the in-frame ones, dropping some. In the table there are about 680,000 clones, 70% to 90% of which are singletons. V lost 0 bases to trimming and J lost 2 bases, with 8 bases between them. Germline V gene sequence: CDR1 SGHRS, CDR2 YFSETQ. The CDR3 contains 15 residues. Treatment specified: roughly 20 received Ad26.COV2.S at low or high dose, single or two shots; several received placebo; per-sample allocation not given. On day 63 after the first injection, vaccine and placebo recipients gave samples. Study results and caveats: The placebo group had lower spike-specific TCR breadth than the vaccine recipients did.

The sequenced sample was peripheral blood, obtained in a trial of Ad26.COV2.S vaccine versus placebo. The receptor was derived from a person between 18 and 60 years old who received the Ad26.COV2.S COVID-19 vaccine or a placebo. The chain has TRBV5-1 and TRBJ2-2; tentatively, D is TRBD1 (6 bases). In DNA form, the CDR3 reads TGCGCCAGCAGCTTGGGCAGGGGAAACACCGGGGAGCTGTTTTTT. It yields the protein CASSLGRGNTGELFF.